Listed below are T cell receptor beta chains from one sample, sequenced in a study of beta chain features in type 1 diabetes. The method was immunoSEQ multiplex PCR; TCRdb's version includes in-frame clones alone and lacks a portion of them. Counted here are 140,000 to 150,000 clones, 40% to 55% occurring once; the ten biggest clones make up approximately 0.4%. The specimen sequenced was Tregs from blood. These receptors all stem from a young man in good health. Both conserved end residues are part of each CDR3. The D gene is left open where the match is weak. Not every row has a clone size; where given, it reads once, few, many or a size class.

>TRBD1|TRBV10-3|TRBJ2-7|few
TGTGCCATCAGTGAAAGGACAGGGAAAAGCTACGAGCAGTACTTC
CAISERTGKSYEQYF
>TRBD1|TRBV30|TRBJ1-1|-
TGTGCCGGTCTCGACAGGGTGAACACTGAAGCTTTCTTT
CAGLDRVNTEAFF
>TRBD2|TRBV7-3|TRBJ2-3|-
TGTGCCAGCAGCTTACATGGGGGGGAGACAGATACGCAGTATTTT
CASSLHGGETDTQYF
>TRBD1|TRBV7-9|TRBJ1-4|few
TGTGCCAGCAGGGCCACAGGGGATCCAAATGAAAAACTGTTTTTT
CASRATGDPNEKLFF
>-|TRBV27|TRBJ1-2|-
TGTGCCAGCAGTTTTTTGAGATCCGCTAGAACCTATGGCTACACCTTC
CASSFLRSARTYGYTF
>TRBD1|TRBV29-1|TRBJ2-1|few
TGCAGCGGCGACAGGGGGCCCCTTCCTGGCAATGAGCAGTTCTTC
CSGDRGPLPGNEQFF
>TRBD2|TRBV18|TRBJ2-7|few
TGTGCCAGCTCATCGTTGACTAGCGGGAGCGTGTCCGAGCAGTACTTC
CASSSLTSGSVSEQYF
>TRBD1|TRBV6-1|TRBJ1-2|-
TGTGCCAGCAGTGAAGCGGGACCGGGACAGGGCAACTATGGCTACACCTTC
CASSEAGPGQGNYGYTF
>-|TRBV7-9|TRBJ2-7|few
TGTGCCAGCAGCCGCGGACAGGCTGGAGGGCCGTCCTACGAGCAGTACTTC
CASSRGQAGGPSYEQYF
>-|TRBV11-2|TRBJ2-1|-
TGTGCCAGCAGCTTAGATCGGCGGGGTAAGGGAGGCAATGAGCAGTTCTTC
CASSLDRRGKGGNEQFF
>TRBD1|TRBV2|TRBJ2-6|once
TGTGCCAGGGGACAGGGGAACTCTGGGGCCAACGTCCTGACTTTC
CARGQGNSGANVLTF
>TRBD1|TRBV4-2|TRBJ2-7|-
TGTGCCAGCAGCCAAGGAAGACAGGGCTACGAGCAGTACTTC
CASSQGRQGYEQYF
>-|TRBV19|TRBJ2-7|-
TGTGCCAGTAGTATCGGCGGGATTAACGAGCAGTACTTC
CASSIGGINEQYF
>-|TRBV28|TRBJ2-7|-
TGTGCCAGCACCAGGGGCTCGGGGTACTACGAGCAGTACTTC
CASTRGSGYYEQYF
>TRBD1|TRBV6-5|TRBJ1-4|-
TGTGCCAGCAGTTACTCGAGTCAGGGGGCTGAAAAACTGTTTTTT
CASSYSSQGAEKLFF
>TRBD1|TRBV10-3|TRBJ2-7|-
TGTGCCGCCCAAACAGGGGGCCGGATCCGCCACGAGCAGTACTTC
CAAQTGGRIRHEQYF
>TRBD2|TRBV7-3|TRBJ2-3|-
TGTGCCAGCAGCAGGGGACTAGCGGGAGATACGCAGTATTTT
CASSRGLAGDTQYF
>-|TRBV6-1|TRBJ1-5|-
TGTGCCAGCAGCCGGGACACCAACAATCAGCCCCAGCATTTT
CASSRDTNNQPQHF
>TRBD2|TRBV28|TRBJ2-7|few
TGTGCCAGCAGCCTATTCGGACTAGCGGAATGGTATGAAACATACGAGCAGTACTTC
CASSLFGLAEWYETYEQYF
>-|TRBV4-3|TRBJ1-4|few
TGCGCCAGCAGCCGGAACGGACTGATCAATGAAAAACTGTTTTTT
CASSRNGLINEKLFF
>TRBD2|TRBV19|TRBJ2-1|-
TGTGCCAGTAGCGGCGGACTAGCGGGAAGGGATGAGCAGTTCTTC
CASSGGLAGRDEQFF
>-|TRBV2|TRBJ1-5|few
TGTGCCAGCAGGGGCCAACTTTATCGGGACACCGATCAGCCCCAGCATTTT
CASRGQLYRDTDQPQHF
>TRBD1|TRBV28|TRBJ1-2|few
TGTGCCAGCAGTCAACCGGGACAGGGATATGGCTACACCTTC
CASSQPGQGYGYTF
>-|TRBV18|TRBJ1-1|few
TGTGCCAGCTCCCCGGGCCTGGGGCACACTGAAGCTTTCTTT
CASSPGLGHTEAFF
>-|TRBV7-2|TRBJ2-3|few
TGTGCCAGCAGAGTCGGAGGGGAGTCAGATACGCAGTATTTT
CASRVGGESDTQYF
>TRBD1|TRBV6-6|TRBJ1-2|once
TGTGCCAGCAGTTACACAGGACAGGCCTATGGCTACACCTTC
CASSYTGQAYGYTF
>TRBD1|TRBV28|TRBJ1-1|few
TGTGCCAGCAGTCGGGACAGGCTTAACACTGAAGCTTTCTTT
CASSRDRLNTEAFF
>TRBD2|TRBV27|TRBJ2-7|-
TGTGCCAGCAATCGCGGACTAGCGGGGGTGGCCTACGAGCAGTACTTC
CASNRGLAGVAYEQYF
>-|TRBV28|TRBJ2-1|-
TGTGCCAGCAGTTTGATCGTAAACAGGCTATACAATGAGCAGTTCTTC
CASSLIVNRLYNEQFF
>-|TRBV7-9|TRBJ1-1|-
TGTGCCAGCGGGCGGGACACTGAAGCTTTCTTT
CASGRDTEAFF
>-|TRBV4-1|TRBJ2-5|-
TGCGCCAGCAGCCAAGCCGTTCCACGGAGACACCAAGAGACCCAGTACTTC
CASSQAVPRRHQETQYF
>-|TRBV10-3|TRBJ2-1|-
TGTGCCATCAGTCGGGCGGGCGGCTCCTACAATGAGCAGTTCTTC
CAISRAGGSYNEQFF
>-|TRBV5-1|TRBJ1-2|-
TGCGCCAGCAGCTGGGGGGGCCAGGGCTACACCTTC
CASSWGGQGYTF
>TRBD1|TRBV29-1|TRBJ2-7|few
TGCAGCGTTGAAGGGACAGGGTACAACGAGCAGTACTTC
CSVEGTGYNEQYF
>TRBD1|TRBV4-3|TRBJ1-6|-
TGCGCCAGCAGCCTAAAAGGACAGGGTAATTCACCCCTCCACTTT
CASSLKGQGNSPLHF
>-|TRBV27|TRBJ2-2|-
TGTGCCAGCAGCCTTCGCTGGGCAGGGGAGCTGTTTTTT
CASSLRWAGELFF
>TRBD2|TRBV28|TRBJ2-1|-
TGTGCCAGCAGTTTATCCCCTAGCGGGAGGTTTGAGCAGTTCTTC
CASSLSPSGRFEQFF
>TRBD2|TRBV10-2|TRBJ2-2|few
TGCGCCAGCCGGGGAGGGGCCAACACCGGGGAGCTGTTTTTT
CASRGGANTGELFF
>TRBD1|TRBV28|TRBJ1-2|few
TGTGCCAGCAGTTTGTCAGGGGGTGGCACCTTC
CASSLSGGGTF
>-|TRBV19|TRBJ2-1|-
TGTGCCAGCCATAAGGGGAACTCCTACAATGAGCAGTTCTTC
CASHKGNSYNEQFF
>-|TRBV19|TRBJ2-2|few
TGTGCCAGTAGTAACCCGGGATATGCGACCGGGGAGCTGTTTTTT
CASSNPGYATGELFF
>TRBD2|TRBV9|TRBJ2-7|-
TGTGCCAGCAGCGTAGGGGGTAGCGGGAGGTACGAGCAGTACTTC
CASSVGGSGRYEQYF
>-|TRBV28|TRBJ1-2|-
TGTGCCAGCACCGAGGGAGGTGGCTACACCTTC
CASTEGGGYTF
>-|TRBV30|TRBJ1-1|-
TGTGCCTCCCGAGGCAGCATGAACACTGAAGCTTTCTTT
CASRGSMNTEAFF
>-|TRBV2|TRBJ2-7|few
TGTGCCAGCAGTGTACAGATTACCTACGAGCAGTACTTC
CASSVQITYEQYF
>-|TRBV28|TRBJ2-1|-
TGTGCCAGCAGTTTACCGGAGGGCTACTACAATGAGCAGTTCTTC
CASSLPEGYYNEQFF
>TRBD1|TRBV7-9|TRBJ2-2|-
TGTGCCAGGACAGGGGCTACCAACACCGGGGAGCTGTTTTTT
CARTGATNTGELFF
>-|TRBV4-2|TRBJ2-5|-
TGTGCCAGCAGCCAAGATGCAACACAGCAAGAGCAGTACTTC
CASSQDATQQEQYF
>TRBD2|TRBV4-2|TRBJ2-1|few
TGTGCCAGCAGCCAAGCCTTGGCGGGAGTTCCCAATGAGCAGTTCTTC
CASSQALAGVPNEQFF
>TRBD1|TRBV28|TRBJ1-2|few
TGTGCCAGCGTGCGACAGGGAGCCTACGGCTACACCTTC
CASVRQGAYGYTF
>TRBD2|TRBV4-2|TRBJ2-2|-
TGTGCCAGCAGCCAACCCGGGACTAGCGGGGGGGATACCGGGGAGCTGTTTTTT
CASSQPGTSGGDTGELFF
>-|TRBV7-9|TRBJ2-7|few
TGTGCCAGCAGCTTAAACCAGGGCTCCTACGAGCAGTACTTC
CASSLNQGSYEQYF
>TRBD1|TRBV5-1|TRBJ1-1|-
TGCGCCAGCACCGGGACAGCACTGAACACTGAAGCTTTCTTT
CASTGTALNTEAFF
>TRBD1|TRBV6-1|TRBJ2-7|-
TGTGCCAGCAGCGTCCTCGGGACAGCCTACGAGCAGTACTTC
CASSVLGTAYEQYF
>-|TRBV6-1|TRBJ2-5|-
TGTGCCAGCAGTGAAGTGGTGGGGCAGGGTGGTGGACGAGAGACCCAGTACTTC
CASSEVVGQGGGRETQYF
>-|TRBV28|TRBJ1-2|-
TGTGCCAGCAGCCCCTCTTATGGCTACACCTTC
CASSPSYGYTF